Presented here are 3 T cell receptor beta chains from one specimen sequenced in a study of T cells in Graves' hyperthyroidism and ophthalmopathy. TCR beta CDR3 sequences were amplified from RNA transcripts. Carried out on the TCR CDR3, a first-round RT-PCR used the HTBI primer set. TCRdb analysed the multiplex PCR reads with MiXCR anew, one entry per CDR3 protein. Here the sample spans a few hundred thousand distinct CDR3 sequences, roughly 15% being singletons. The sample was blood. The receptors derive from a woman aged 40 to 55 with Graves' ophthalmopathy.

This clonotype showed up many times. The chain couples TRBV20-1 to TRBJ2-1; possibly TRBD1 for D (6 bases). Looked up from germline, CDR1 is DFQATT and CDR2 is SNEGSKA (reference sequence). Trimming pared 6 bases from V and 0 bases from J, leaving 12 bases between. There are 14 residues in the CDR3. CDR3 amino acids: CSADGQNSYNEQFF. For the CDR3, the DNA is TGCAGTGCAGATGGACAGAACTCCTACAATGAGCAGTTCTTC.

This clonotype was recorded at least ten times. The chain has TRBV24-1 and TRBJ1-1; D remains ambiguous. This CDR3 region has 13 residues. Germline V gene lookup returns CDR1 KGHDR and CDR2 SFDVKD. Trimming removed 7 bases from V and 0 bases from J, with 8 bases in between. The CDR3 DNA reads TGTGCCACCAGAGGTACCATGAACACTGAAGCTTTCTTT. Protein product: CATRGTMNTEAFF.

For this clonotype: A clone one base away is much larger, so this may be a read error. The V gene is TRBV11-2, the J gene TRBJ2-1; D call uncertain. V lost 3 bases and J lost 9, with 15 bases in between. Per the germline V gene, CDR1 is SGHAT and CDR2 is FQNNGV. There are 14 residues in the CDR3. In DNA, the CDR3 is TGTGCCAGCAGCTTTCTGCAGCCGAGGACTGAGCAGTTCTTC. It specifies CASSFLQPRTEQFF.